This T cell receptor (beta chain) was retrieved from a study of shared clonotypes between healthy human individuals. On the study more broadly: Used for every donor were three CD4 naive, three CD4 memory, two CD8 naive and one CD8 memory plate.

V shed 6 bases and J shed 5 bases, with 16 bases lying between them. Germline V gene lookup returns CDR1 SGHVS and CDR2 FQNEAQ. CDR3 length equals 15 residues. Terminally differentiated effector memory CD45RA+ cells were excluded from the naive CD8 cells, which were CD45RO-negative and positively selected for CCR7. Donors included only healthy HIV-negative adults lacking recent acute infections or vaccinations. TCRdb's table, derived via immunoSEQ multiplex PCR, lists solely in-frame clones and lacks some. The sample consists of hundreds of thousands of clones, 96% of them appearing once. This sequence joins TRBV7-8 and TRBJ2-2; D gene unclear. The sequence came from a woman in her twenties or thirties in good health. Sequencing input: naive CD8+ T cells sorted from blood. CDR3: CASSIKPTDTGELFF. The CDR3 DNA reads TGTGCCAGCAGTATCAAGCCTACTGATACCGGGGAGCTGTTTTTT.